This T cell receptor (beta chain) is drawn from a study of blood T cell repertoires in COVID-19. Whole-study context: Specimens from acute and convalescent COVID-19 originated in the United States, Italy and Spain. Nucleic acid was either cDNA or gDNA, and it came from T cells, B-cell-depleted T cells, or PBMCs.

In the source study's methods: Scientists estimated how many nucleated cells there were by amplifying reference gene primers. Sequencing was performed with immunoSEQ multiplex PCR; in TCRdb, only in-frame clones are kept and a portion is missing. V and J calls plus clone size are reproduced from that table; the DNA served to infer D and trimming. The profile shows 450,000 or so clones, 89% of them singletons. The sample holds one count of this clone. Seattle enrolled patients during active infection and tracked them longitudinally. Germline V gene lookup returns CDR1 GTSNPN and CDR2 SVGIG (reference sequence). The CDR3 totals 11 residues. Trimming took 3 bases from V and 3 from J, leaving 5 bases between them.

The sequenced sample consisted of peripheral blood. The receptor comes from a woman in her thirties or forties with COVID-19, enrolled during active disease. This chain uses TRBV30 with TRBJ1-1; D uncertain. CDR3 residues: CAWSGDTEAFF. CDR3 nucleotides: TGTGCCTGGAGCGGGGACACTGAAGCTTTCTTT.